This T cell receptor beta chain was sequenced in a study of early T cells in non-severe SARS-CoV-2 infection. General study findings and limits: The matching step, a VDJdb search, favored anti-spike CD8 responses and missed private and CD4 specificities.

CDR1 is SGHRS and CDR2 is YFSETQ in the germline V gene. CDR3 size: 18 residues. V lost 2 bases, J lost 4 bases, and 21 bases lay in between. Separate cDNA molecules each had unique molecular identifiers attached to them. MiXCR, applied by TCRdb to the 5' RACE reads, yields one record per CDR3 protein. The sample includes about 26,000 distinct CDR3 sequences, approximately 5% of them seen just once. This clonotype has at least ten counts. Its antigen is currently unknown. The J gene is TRBJ2-2, the V gene TRBV5-1; tentative D call: TRBD1 (6 bases). The sequence was collected from an adult who was a healthcare worker with PCR-confirmed SARS-CoV-2 infection or an uninfected control (not recorded which). The sample comprised whole blood. CDR3 residues: CASSLQGAAPSPTGELFF. Written as DNA, the CDR3 is TGCGCCAGCAGCTTACAGGGTGCCGCACCCTCGCCCACCGGGGAGCTGTTTTTT. Filled out from reference TRBV5-1 and TRBJ2-2, the complete variable domain reads KAGVTQTPRYLIKTRGQQVTLSCSPISGHRSVSWYQQTPGQGLQFLFEYFSETQRNKGNFPGRFSGRQFSNSRSEMNVSTLELGDSALYLCASSLQGAAPSPTGELFFGEGSRLTVL.